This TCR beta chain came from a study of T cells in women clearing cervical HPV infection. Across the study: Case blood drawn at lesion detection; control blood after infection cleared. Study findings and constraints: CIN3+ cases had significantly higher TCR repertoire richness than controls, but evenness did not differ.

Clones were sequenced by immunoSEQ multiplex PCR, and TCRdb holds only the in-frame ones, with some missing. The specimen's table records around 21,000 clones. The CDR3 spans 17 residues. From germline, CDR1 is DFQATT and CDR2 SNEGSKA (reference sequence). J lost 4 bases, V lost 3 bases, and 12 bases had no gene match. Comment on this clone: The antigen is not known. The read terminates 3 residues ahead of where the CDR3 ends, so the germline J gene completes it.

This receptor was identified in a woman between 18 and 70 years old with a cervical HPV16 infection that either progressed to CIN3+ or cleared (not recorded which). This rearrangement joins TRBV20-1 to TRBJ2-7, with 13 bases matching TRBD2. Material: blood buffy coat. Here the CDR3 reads CSARGWTSGRLGYEQYF. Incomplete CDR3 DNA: TGCAGTGCTAGGGGATGGACTAGCGGGAGATTAGGGTACGAG.